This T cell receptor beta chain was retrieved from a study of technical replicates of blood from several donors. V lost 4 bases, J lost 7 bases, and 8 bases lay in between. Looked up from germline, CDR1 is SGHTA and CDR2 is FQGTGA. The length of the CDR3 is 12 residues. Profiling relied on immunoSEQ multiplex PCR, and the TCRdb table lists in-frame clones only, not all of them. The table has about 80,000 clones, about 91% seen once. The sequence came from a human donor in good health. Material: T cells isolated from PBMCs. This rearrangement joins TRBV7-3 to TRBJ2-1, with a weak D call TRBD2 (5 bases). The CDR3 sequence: CASSSDSNEQFF. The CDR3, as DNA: TGTGCCAGCAGCTCGGACTCAAATGAGCAGTTCTTC.